Described below is a single T cell receptor (beta chain) sequence and its context. What it binds is not known. This CDR3 has 14 amino acids. V lost 7 bases to trimming and J lost 6 bases; unmatched junction nucleotides: 8. Each donor supplied roughly 9.1 milliliters of peripheral blood. The entry originates in a study of blood T cells in healthy people across ages. Study-wide points: Both higher diversity and more naive CD4+ cells marked long-lived donors when set against aged donors.

PCR was performed a second time for roughly 7 to 12 cycles using a sample-barcoded 5' primer and a J-beta primer mix. TCRdb re-called the 5' RACE reads through MiXCR, storing one row per CDR3 protein. This repertoire shows under 950,000 distinct CDR3 sequences, 20% to 25% found once; its top ten account for roughly 22%. Sequences were obtained from blood. This chain uses TRBV12-3 or TRBV12-4 with TRBJ2-3; 9 bases are a match to TRBD1. The source of this sequence is an older man in good health. Written as DNA, the CDR3 is TGTGCCAGCACCGGGGACAGGGAAGGGGATACGCAGTATTTT. Its protein product is CASTGDREGDTQYF.